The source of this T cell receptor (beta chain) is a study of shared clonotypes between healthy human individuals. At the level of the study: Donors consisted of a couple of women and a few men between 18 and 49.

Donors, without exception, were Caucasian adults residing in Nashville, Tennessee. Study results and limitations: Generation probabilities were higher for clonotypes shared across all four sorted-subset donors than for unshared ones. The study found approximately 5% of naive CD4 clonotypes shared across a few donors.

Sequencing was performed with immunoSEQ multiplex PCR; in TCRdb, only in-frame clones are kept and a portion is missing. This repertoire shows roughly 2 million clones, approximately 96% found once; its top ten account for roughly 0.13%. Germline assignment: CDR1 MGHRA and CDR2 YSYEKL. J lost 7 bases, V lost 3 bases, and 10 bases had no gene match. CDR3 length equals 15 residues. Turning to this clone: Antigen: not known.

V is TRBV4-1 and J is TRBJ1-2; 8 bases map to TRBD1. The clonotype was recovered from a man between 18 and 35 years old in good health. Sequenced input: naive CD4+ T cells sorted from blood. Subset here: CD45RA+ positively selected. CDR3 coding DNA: TGCGCCAGCAGCCAGGTTGGACAGGGCGAATCTGGCTACACCTTC. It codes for CASSQVGQGESGYTF.